This is a list of T cell receptor beta chains from one sample in a study of CD8 T cells in ankylosing spondylitis. TCRdb reanalysed the 5' RACE reads using MiXCR and keeps one entry per CDR3 protein. Among approximately 35,000 distinct CDR3 sequences listed, around 14% were seen once. Sequencing was performed on blood. The source is a male donor with ankylosing spondylitis or in good health (not recorded which). Each CDR3 is given with its conserved first and last residue. D genes are given only for firm matches. Expanded clones are given a class, and other clones once, few, many or no size at all.

TRBJ2-5,many,TRBV29-1,NA,TGCAGCGTTGAAGAAAACCCGGGGGAGACCCAGTACTTC,CSVEENPGETQYF
TRBJ2-5,many,TRBV3-1,NA,TGTGCCAGCAGCCAAGATTTTGCCAGCCAAGAGACCCAGTACTTC,CASSQDFASQETQYF
TRBJ2-1,NA,TRBV12-3/TRBV12-4,TRBD1,TGTGCCAGCAGTATGGGACAGGGGTACAATGAGCAGTTCTTC,CASSMGQGYNEQFF
TRBJ1-3,NA,TRBV11-1,NA,TGTGCCAGCAGCTTGCCTATTGGAAACACCATATATTTT,CASSLPIGNTIYF
TRBJ1-1,NA,TRBV20-1,NA,TGCAGTGCTAGAGATTTTCGGATGAACACTGAAGCTTTCTTT,CSARDFRMNTEAFF
TRBJ1-5,medium-sized,TRBV12-3/TRBV12-4,NA,TGTGCCAGCAACCAAGGGGGTCCGGGTCAGCCCCAGCATTTT,CASNQGGPGQPQHF
TRBJ2-1,few,TRBV5-1,TRBD2,TGCGCCAGCAGCTTTAGTAGCGGGAGCGGCAACAATGAGCAGTTCTTC,CASSFSSGSGNNEQFF
TRBJ1-4,NA,TRBV25-1,TRBD1,TGTGCCAGCAGTCATCGGGACAGGGGGACTGAAAAACTGTTTTTT,CASSHRDRGTEKLFF
TRBJ2-1,medium-sized,TRBV5-1,NA,TGCGCCAGCACAGAACAGGGTATCGGCGAGCAGTTCTTC,CASTEQGIGEQFF
TRBJ2-7,few,TRBV27,TRBD1,TGTGCCGCCTGGGACAGGTACTCCTACGAGCAGTACTTC,CAAWDRYSYEQYF
TRBJ2-1,few,TRBV7-2,TRBD2,TGTGCCAGCAGCTTAGCGGGGCGGGAGAGAAGGCATGAGCAGTTCTTC,CASSLAGRERRHEQFF
TRBJ2-2,NA,TRBV7-9,TRBD1,TGTGCCAGCAGCCCCGGACAGGAGGCCGGGGAGCTGTTTTTT,CASSPGQEAGELFF
TRBJ2-1,NA,TRBV5-1,NA,TGCGCCAGCAGCCAGGACTGGATCGGCGTTGAGCAGTTCTTC,CASSQDWIGVEQFF
TRBJ2-1,NA,TRBV5-1,TRBD2,TGCGCCAGCAGCTTGGAGATAGCGGGAGGGCCGGATGAGCAGTTCTTC,CASSLEIAGGPDEQFF
TRBJ1-1,NA,TRBV5-1,NA,TGCGCCAGCAGCTTGGCAGGGAATCCTGAAGCTTTCTTT,CASSLAGNPEAFF
TRBJ2-4,few,TRBV5-1,NA,TGCGCCAGCAGCTTGGAAGGGAGCGGTTTGGTCCTTGGCAAAAACATTCAGTACTTC,CASSLEGSGLVLGKNIQYF
TRBJ2-3,NA,TRBV28,NA,TGTGCCAGCAGTTTCCCGTCCCCACAACGCGCGGCTAGCACAGATACGCAGTATTTT,CASSFPSPQRAASTDTQYF
TRBJ1-4,few,TRBV7-6,NA,TGTGCCAGCAGCTTCTCCGAGACGGCTAATGAAAAACTGTTTTTT,CASSFSETANEKLFF
TRBJ2-1,few,TRBV5-1,TRBD1,TGCGCCACCCCAGGGGGTAGTTCCTACAATGAGCAGTTCTTC,CATPGGSSYNEQFF
TRBJ2-1,NA,TRBV5-1,TRBD2,TGCGCCAGCAGCTTGGTCACTAGCGGGACTTCCTACAATGAGCAGTTCTTC,CASSLVTSGTSYNEQFF
TRBJ2-1,NA,TRBV29-1,NA,TGCAGCGTTGCGAGGGGCTCCTACAATGAGCAGTTCTTC,CSVARGSYNEQFF
TRBJ2-1,NA,TRBV14,TRBD1,TGTGCCAGCAGCCCACGGGACAGATTTTCCTACAATGAGCAGTTCTTC,CASSPRDRFSYNEQFF
TRBJ2-7,many,TRBV7-2,NA,TGTGCCAGCAGCTTTCTCGGGGCAGGCGAGCAGTACTTC,CASSFLGAGEQYF
TRBJ2-2,NA,TRBV23-1,TRBD1,TGCGCCAGCAGTCTAGGGGACAGGGAAAACACCGGGGAGCTGTTTTTT,CASSLGDRENTGELFF
TRBJ2-1,many,TRBV7-6,NA,TGTGCCAGCAGCCTGTTGGAGGGCTCCTACAATGAGCAGTTCTTC,CASSLLEGSYNEQFF
TRBJ2-3,NA,TRBV28,NA,TGTGCCATCCAACCGGGGGCCGTAGATACGCAGTATTTT,CAIQPGAVDTQYF
TRBJ2-5,many,TRBV6-2/TRBV6-3,NA,TGTGCCAGCAACCGGGAGACCCAGTACTTC,CASNRETQYF
TRBJ2-3,many,TRBV7-2,NA,TGTGCCAGCAGCCCCCGGATTCGGCGCCAATTCACAGATACGCAGTATTTT,CASSPRIRRQFTDTQYF
TRBJ1-1,few,TRBV29-1,NA,TGCAGCGTTGGAAAGACCACTAGGCTGGGGGCTGAAGCTTTCTTT,CSVGKTTRLGAEAFF
TRBJ1-4,NA,TRBV4-3,NA,TGCGCCAGCAGCCAATTGGGAGACGAAAAACTGTTTTTT,CASSQLGDEKLFF
TRBJ1-1,NA,TRBV20-1,NA,TGCAGTGCAAGGGGCGTTTCAGGGAACACTGAAGCTTTCTTT,CSARGVSGNTEAFF
TRBJ2-2,few,TRBV25-1,NA,TGTGCCAGCAGTGAAAGGGGGGCTTGGGACACCGGGGAGCTGTTTTTT,CASSERGAWDTGELFF
TRBJ2-3,NA,TRBV12-3/TRBV12-4,NA,TGTGCCAGCAGTCCCGGGACGGCCGGGGCAGATACGCAGTATTTT,CASSPGTAGADTQYF
TRBJ2-3,many,TRBV12-5,NA,TGTGCTAGTGGCCCCATCGTAACGGGTGATAGCACAGATACGCAGTATTTT,CASGPIVTGDSTDTQYF
TRBJ2-1,few,TRBV7-2,TRBD1,TGTGCCAGCACCGAAGGGGGCCTCATCAATGAGCAGTTCTTC,CASTEGGLINEQFF
TRBJ2-3,NA,TRBV27,NA,TGTGCCAGCAGTTTGGAAGCGGTTACAGATACGCAGTATTTT,CASSLEAVTDTQYF
TRBJ2-1,few,TRBV6-6,NA,TGTGCCAGCAGTCGCCTAGAAAATGAGCAGTTCTTC,CASSRLENEQFF
TRBJ2-4,NA,TRBV20-1,NA,TGCAGTGCCATACTAGTGGACAAAAACATTCAGTACTTC,CSAILVDKNIQYF
TRBJ2-2,few,TRBV2,TRBD1,TGTGCCAGCAGTGTTGGACAGGGAAGGGGGGAGCTGTTTTTT,CASSVGQGRGELFF
TRBJ2-3,few,TRBV12-3/TRBV12-4,NA,TGTGCCAGCAGTTTGGGCATTAGCACAGATACGCAGTATTTT,CASSLGISTDTQYF
TRBJ2-1,NA,TRBV12-3/TRBV12-4,NA,TGTGCCAGCAGTTTAGCGGGGACTTTTAATGAGCAGTTCTTC,CASSLAGTFNEQFF
TRBJ2-7,NA,TRBV7-2,NA,TGTGCCAGTGGGGGGCTAGCCGGCTACGAGCAGTACTTC,CASGGLAGYEQYF
TRBJ2-5,few,TRBV27,NA,TGTGCCAGCAGTGGCGTGTTCCAAGAGACCCAGTACTTC,CASSGVFQETQYF
TRBJ2-7,few,TRBV4-2,NA,TGTGCCAGCAGCCAAGTTGCGGCAGTACATTTGGTGCAGTACTTC,CASSQVAAVHLVQYF
TRBJ2-3,few,TRBV2,NA,TGTGCCAGTAACTCCGGGGCCCTCACAGATACGCAGTATTTT,CASNSGALTDTQYF
TRBJ1-4,few,TRBV20-1,NA,TGCAGTGCTAGAGACGGACAGCATCTAGAAAAACTGTTTTTT,CSARDGQHLEKLFF
TRBJ2-1,many,TRBV20-1,NA,TGCAGTGCTACACTAAAGGGCCCCTCCTACAATGAGCAGTTCTTC,CSATLKGPSYNEQFF
TRBJ2-3,few,TRBV3-1,NA,TGTGCCAGCAGCCAAGCGAGCAGTACGCAGTATTTT,CASSQASSTQYF
TRBJ2-2,few,TRBV19,TRBD1,TGTGCCAGTAGTATTGGGCCCAGGGGGCGAGCCGGGGAGCTGTTTTTT,CASSIGPRGRAGELFF
TRBJ1-1,few,TRBV7-2,NA,TGTGCCAGCAGCTTAGCGGGGGGCGAGAACACTGAAGCTTTCTTT,CASSLAGGENTEAFF
TRBJ2-7,many,TRBV12-3/TRBV12-4,TRBD1,TGTGCCAGCAGTTTAGGGGGACAGGTGGACTTC,CASSLGGQVDF